Below are 6 T cell receptor beta chains sequenced from a single sample in a study of blood T cell repertoires in COVID-19. Some clones are missing from TCRdb's copy, which holds only in-frame ones; the method was immunoSEQ multiplex PCR. The sample comprises hundreds of thousands of clones, 87% of which are singletons, and about 9.8% rests with the top ten. The source material was PBMCs or T cells enriched from blood (not recorded which). All receptors derive from a woman aged 18 to 35 who had recovered from COVID-19.

The chain couples TRBV4-1 to TRBJ2-7, with a tentative D call TRBD1 (6 bases). The CDR3 totals 14 residues. Germline V gives CDR1 MGHRA, CDR2 YSYEKL. The V and J ends lost 0 bases and 2 bases respectively, with 8 bases between them. The CDR3 region is CASSQDKGAYEQYF. DNA for the CDR3: TGCGCCAGCAGCCAAGATAAGGGGGCCTACGAGCAGTACTTC.

The rearrangement joins TRBV12-5 to TRBJ1-1; 8 bases fit TRBD1. Germline CDR1 reads LGHNT; CDR2 reads FRNRAP. The CDR3 spans 15 residues. The V gene end was trimmed by 3 bases and the J gene end by 1 base; junction bases not matched to a gene: 4. CDR3 in amino acids: CASGFGQGANTEAFF. The CDR3 DNA follows: TGTGCTAGTGGTTTTGGCCAGGGGGCGAACACTGAAGCTTTCTTT.

This chain uses TRBV5-1 with TRBJ2-5; TRBD2 matches 7 bases. V lost 1 base, J lost 5 bases, and 8 bases stayed unmatched. The CDR3 extends over 15 amino acids. The V gene's germline CDR1 is SGHRS and CDR2 YFSETQ. The CDR3 spells CASSLNLGEGETQYF. DNA of the CDR3: TGCGCCAGCAGCTTGAATTTAGGGGAGGGGGAGACCCAGTACTTC.

This clone was found a few times. The rearrangement uses TRBV10-3 and TRBJ1-1, with 7 bases that match TRBD1. This CDR3 has 12 amino acids. Germline V gene data show CDR1 as ENHRY and CDR2 as SYGVKD. V gave up 11 bases and J gave up 5 bases; unmatched junction bases: 8. CDR3 sequence: CAAQTGETEAFF. In DNA, the CDR3 is TGTGCCGCCCAAACAGGGGAAACTGAAGCTTTCTTT.

V is TRBV19 and J is TRBJ1-1, with 7 nucleotides matching TRBD1. Germline CDR1 is LNHDA and CDR2 is SQIVND (reference sequence). The CDR3 loop spans 14 amino acids. Unmatched junction bases numbered 13, after V lost 7 bases and J lost 8 bases. The CDR3 reads CASNLGTVGREAFF. In nucleotides, the CDR3 is TGTGCCAGTAACCTGGGGACAGTGGGAAGAGAAGCTTTCTTT. The variable domain in full, with the rest retrieved from reference TRBV19 and TRBJ1-1, is DGGITQSPKYLFRKEGQNVTLSCEQNLNHDAMYWYRQDPGQGLRLIYYSQIVNDFQKGDIAEGYSVSREKKESFPLTVTSAQKNPTAFYLCASNLGTVGREAFFGQGTRLTVV.

The rearrangement joins TRBV18 to TRBJ1-2; 10 bases agree with TRBD1. The V and J ends lost 0 bases and 2 bases, in that order; junction bases with no gene match: 9. Germline V gives CDR1 KGHSH, CDR2 LQKENI. CDR3 length equals 18 residues. Here the CDR3 reads CASSPPEGTGAANYGYTF. In DNA form, the CDR3 reads TGTGCCAGCTCACCACCGGAAGGGACAGGGGCCGCAAACTATGGCTACACCTTC.